One sample yielded the 17 T cell receptor beta chains listed below, sequenced in a study of T cell repertoires in cytomegalovirus infection. These receptors lack a known antigen. TCRdb reprocessed the reads via MiXCR and lists one record per CDR3 protein. The table has 550,000 to 700,000 distinct CDR3 sequences, 40% seen once. Sequencing used cultured PBMCs, obtained from culture after CMV antigen stimulation. These receptor sequences come from a human donor in good health (CMV status not recorded). Some clones in this sample may be carry-over from other donors' samples.

This clonotype was seen a handful of times. V gene TRBV6-2 or TRBV6-3 combines with J gene TRBJ2-7, with 8 bases lining up with TRBD1. With V trimmed by 6 bases and J by 5 bases, 12 bases remained unmatched. The CDR3 has 15 residues. Germline CDR1 and CDR2: MNHEY and SVGEGT. The CDR3 nucleotides read TGTGCCAGCAGGCCCCGGGACAGGCGACCGCACGAGCAGTACTTC. It codes for CASRPRDRRPHEQYF.

The chain carries TRBV7-2 and TRBJ2-3, with 7 bases lining up with TRBD1. The germline V gene encodes CDR1 SGHTA and CDR2 FQGNSA. Losses at the gene ends were 6 bases for V and 11 bases for J; bases not matched to a gene: 5. The CDR3 runs to 11 residues. Here the CDR3 DNA reads TGTGCCAGCAGGGCCGGGACAGAGCAGTATTTT. Its translation: CASRAGTEQYF.

This clonotype showed up just a few times. The chain is built from TRBV6-1 and TRBJ1-1; D gene ambiguous. Germline CDR1 is MNHNS and CDR2 is SASEGT. The CDR3 runs 12 residues. V dropped 2 bases and J dropped 5 bases, with 6 bases sitting between them. CDR3 loop: CASSEMRTEAFF. The CDR3 DNA is TGTGCCAGCAGTGAAATGAGGACTGAAGCTTTCTTT.

This clonotype showed up many times. The V gene is TRBV7-2, the J gene TRBJ2-3; D may be TRBD2 (5 bases). V shed 1 base and J shed 0 bases, with 11 bases lying between them. CDR3 length: 16 residues. Per germline, CDR1 SGHTA and CDR2 FQGNSA. The DNA of the CDR3 is TGTGCCAGCAGCTTAGATCTCGGCGGGAGCACAGATACGCAGTATTTT. It yields the protein CASSLDLGGSTDTQYF.

Only a few counts were recorded for this clonotype. The chain has TRBV27 and TRBJ1-2, with 7 bases matching TRBD1. Germline CDR1 MNHEY, CDR2 SMNVEV (reference sequence). V trimming: 0 bases; J trimming: 7 bases; junction bases outside the gene matches: 8. The CDR3 totals 15 residues. CDR3 residues: CASSLSRGGLGGYTF. The CDR3 nucleotides read TGTGCCAGCAGTTTATCACGAGGGGGCTTGGGTGGCTACACCTTC.

The rearrangement joins TRBV7-2 to TRBJ2-1, with TRBD1 matching over 7 bases. After removal of 4 bases from V and 0 bases from J, the junction contained 6 bases not matched to a gene. CDR3 length: 16 amino acids. Germline lookup yields CDR1 SGHTA and CDR2 FQGNSA. CDR3: CASSSDRDPSYNEQFF. The CDR3 DNA follows: TGTGCCAGCAGCTCCGACAGGGACCCCTCCTACAATGAGCAGTTCTTC.

This clonotype showed up just once. The rearrangement uses TRBV20-1 and TRBJ2-2; a weak D match, TRBD2 (6 bases). V lost 3 bases, J lost 4 bases, and 9 bases lay in between. Germline V gives CDR1 DFQATT, CDR2 SNEGSKA (reference sequence). This CDR3 has 13 residues. The CDR3 bases are TGCAGTGCTAGGGGGGGAGGCACCGGGGAGCTGTTTTTT. The encoded protein is CSARGGGTGELFF.

The chain has TRBV5-4 and TRBJ1-4; unclear D gene. The ends were cut back, 3 bases at V and 6 bases at J, with 6 bases in the middle. The CDR3 is 12 residues long. Germline CDR1 reads SGHNT; CDR2 reads YYREEE (reference sequence). This CDR3 is CASSSFDEKLFF. In DNA, the CDR3 is TGTGCCAGCAGCTCATTCGATGAAAAACTGTTTTTT.

The chain employs TRBV24-1 and TRBJ1-4, with 7 bases identical to TRBD1. V lost 9 bases to trimming and J lost 8 bases; unmatched junction nucleotides: 17. The CDR3 covers 16 residues. Germline lookup yields CDR1 KGHDR and CDR2 SFDVKD. The CDR3 nucleotides are TGTGCCACCCGTCGAGAGAAGACACAGGGGAACGAAAAACTGTTTTTT. Residues: CATRREKTQGNEKLFF.

The CDR3 spells CASSPPLGGGKYNEQFF. Here the CDR3 DNA reads TGTGCCAGCAGCCCGCCACTAGGCGGGGGGAAATACAATGAGCAGTTCTTC. The rearrangement joins TRBV5-4 to TRBJ2-1, with 8 bases identical to TRBD2. This CDR3 has 17 amino acids. Germline V gene lookup returns CDR1 SGHNT and CDR2 YYREEE (reference sequence). V dropped 4 bases and J dropped 4; count of bases not matched to a gene: 13.

This clonotype was counted a few times. The rearrangement uses TRBV18 and TRBJ1-1; D unclear. The germline CDR1 and CDR2 sequences are KGHSH and LQKENI. V was clipped by 1 base and J by 0 bases, with 9 bases between them. The CDR3 contains 15 residues. The CDR3 nucleotides are TGTGCCAGCTCACCACGGGAGGGAATGAACACTGAAGCTTTCTTT. This encodes CASSPREGMNTEAFF.

This clonotype was observed a few times. V usage is TRBV5-1 and J usage is TRBJ2-7; the D is unclear. V lost 1 base and J 3 bases, leaving 8 bases between the germline ends. Germline CDR1 SGHRS, CDR2 YFSETQ. The CDR3 contains 13 residues. In DNA, the CDR3 is TGCGCCAGCAGCTTGAGAAGTTTCTACGAGCAGTACTTC. It codes for CASSLRSFYEQYF. The entire variable domain, with the rest obtained from reference TRBV5-1 and TRBJ2-7, is as follows: KAGVTQTPRYLIKTRGQQVTLSCSPISGHRSVSWYQQTPGQGLQFLFEYFSETQRNKGNFPGRFSGRQFSNSRSEMNVSTLELGDSALYLCASSLRSFYEQYFGPGTRLTVT.

The V and J genes are TRBV7-6 and TRBJ1-1; 7 bases fit TRBD1. CDR1 is SGHVS, CDR2 FNYEAQ, per germline. This CDR3 contains 16 residues. After removal of 2 bases from V and 5 bases from J, the junction contained 11 bases not matched to a gene. The CDR3 loop reads CASSLRAGQKGTEAFF. CDR3 DNA: TGTGCCAGCAGCTTAAGGGCGGGACAGAAGGGGACTGAAGCTTTCTTT.

The V gene is TRBV19, the J gene TRBJ1-1; D is uncertain. Per the germline V gene, CDR1 is LNHDA and CDR2 is SQIVND (reference sequence). The length of the CDR3 is 13 residues. V lost 7 bases and J 4 bases, leaving 13 bases between the germline ends. As DNA, the CDR3 is TGTGCCAGTATCCTAGTGGAGGGCACTGAAGCTTTCTTT. It is translated as CASILVEGTEAFF.

The V call is TRBV7-2, the J call TRBJ2-3; no firm D call. Germline CDR1 SGHTA, CDR2 FQGNSA. Trimming left V 5 bases short and J 2 bases short, with 14 bases between. This CDR3 spans 15 amino acids. For the CDR3, the DNA is TGTGCCAGCAGCCCCTCGGTAGGCGACACAGATACGCAGTATTTT. Encoded protein: CASSPSVGDTDTQYF.

This clonotype showed up just a few times. The rearrangement uses TRBV7-2 and TRBJ1-2; 9 positions match TRBD1. After removal of 5 bases from V and 8 bases from J, the junction contained 9 bases not matched to a gene. The CDR3 spans 14 residues. Germline CDR1 SGHTA, CDR2 FQGNSA. The CDR3 sequence is CASSAQQGAEGYTF. The CDR3 DNA reads as TGTGCCAGCAGCGCCCAACAGGGGGCGGAAGGCTACACCTTC.

The chain joins TRBV7-9 to TRBJ2-7; D not resolved. CDR1 and CDR2 (germline): SEHNR, FQNEAQ (reference sequence). Trimming took 5 bases from V and 0 from J, leaving 20 bases between them. This CDR3 is built from 17 residues. CDR3 sequence: CASSPPPDSPSSYEQYF. CDR3 DNA: TGTGCCAGCAGCCCCCCCCCCGATAGCCCCAGCTCCTACGAGCAGTACTTC.